This T cell receptor (beta chain) was identified in a study of OX40 agonist ivuxolimab in advanced cancers. Study at large: Three patients responded partially, comprising one with hepatocellular carcinoma and two with cutaneous melanoma. Points from the study as a whole: CD4+ T cells averaged fewer expanded clones than CD8+ T cells.

The protocol was immunoSEQ multiplex PCR, while the TCRdb copy is restricted to in-frame clones and leaves out a portion. In the table there are approximately 90,000 clones, 90% to 95% of which are singletons. As concerns this clone: As yet, its antigen is unknown.

The TCR was taken from an adult with an advanced solid tumor such as melanoma, head and neck, liver or kidney cancer. The sample in question was CD4+ or CD8+ T cells sorted from blood, obtained in a trial of the OX40 agonist ivuxolimab.

The CDR3 DNA is TGTGCCGTCGGACAGCCAAGCACAGATACGCAGTATTTT. Its protein is CAVGQPSTDTQYF. The J gene is TRBJ2-3, the V gene TRBV10-3; D may be TRBD1 (6 bases). V was clipped by 11 bases and J by 0 bases, with 12 bases between them. The CDR3 consists of 13 residues. Germline-derived CDR1 and CDR2 are ENHRY and SYGVKD.